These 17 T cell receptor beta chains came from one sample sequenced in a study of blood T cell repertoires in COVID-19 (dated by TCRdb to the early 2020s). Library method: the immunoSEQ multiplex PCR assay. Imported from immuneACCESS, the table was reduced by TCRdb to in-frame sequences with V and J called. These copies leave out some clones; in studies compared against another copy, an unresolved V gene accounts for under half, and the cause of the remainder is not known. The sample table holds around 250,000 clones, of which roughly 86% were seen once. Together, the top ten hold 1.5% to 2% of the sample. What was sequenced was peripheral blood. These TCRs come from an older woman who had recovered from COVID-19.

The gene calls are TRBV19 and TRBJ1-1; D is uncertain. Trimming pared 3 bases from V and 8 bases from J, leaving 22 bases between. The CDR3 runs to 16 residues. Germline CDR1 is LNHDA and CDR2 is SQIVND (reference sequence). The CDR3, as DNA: TGTGCCAGTAGTATTTATGGGGTATGGAGGGATATCGAAGCTTTCTTT. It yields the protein CASSIYGVWRDIEAFF.

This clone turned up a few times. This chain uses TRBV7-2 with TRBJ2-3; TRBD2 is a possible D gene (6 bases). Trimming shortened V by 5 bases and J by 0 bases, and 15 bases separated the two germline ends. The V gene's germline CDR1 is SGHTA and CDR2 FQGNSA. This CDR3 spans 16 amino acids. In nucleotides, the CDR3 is TGTGCCAGCAGCGCTCGACTAGAACCTAGCACAGATACGCAGTATTTT. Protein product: CASSARLEPSTDTQYF.

The CDR3 region is CASSLDVAGVYF. CDR3 nucleotide sequence: TGCGCCAGCAGCTTGGATGTAGCGGGGGTGTACTTC. The chain employs TRBV5-1 and TRBJ2-5; 9 nucleotides match TRBD2. Germline CDR1 reads SGHRS; CDR2 reads YFSETQ. The CDR3 has 12 residues. J was trimmed by 13 bases and V by 0 bases; bases with no gene match: 4.

The CDR3 loop reads CASSPGVWNTEAFF. The CDR3, as DNA: TGTGCCAGCAGTCCGGGGGTCTGGAACACTGAAGCTTTCTTT. The chain combines TRBV9 with TRBJ1-1; possibly TRBD1 for D (5 bases). This CDR3 is built from 14 residues. Trimming removed 5 bases from V and 1 base from J, with 12 bases in between. In germline, CDR1 is SGDLS, CDR2 YYNGEE. The complete variable domain, with remaining parts taken from reference TRBV9 and TRBJ1-1, reads DSGVTQTPKHLITATGQRVTLRCSPRSGDLSVYWYQQSLDQGLQFLIQYYNGEERAKGNILERFSAQQFPDLHSELNLSSLELGDSALYFCASSPGVWNTEAFFGQGTRLTVV.

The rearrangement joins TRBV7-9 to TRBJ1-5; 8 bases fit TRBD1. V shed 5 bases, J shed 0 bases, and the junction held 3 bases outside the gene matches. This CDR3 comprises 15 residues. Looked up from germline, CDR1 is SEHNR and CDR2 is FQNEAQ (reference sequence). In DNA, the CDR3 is TGTGCCAGCAGCCGCGGGACAGGTAGCAATCAGCCCCAGCATTTT. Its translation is CASSRGTGSNQPQHF.

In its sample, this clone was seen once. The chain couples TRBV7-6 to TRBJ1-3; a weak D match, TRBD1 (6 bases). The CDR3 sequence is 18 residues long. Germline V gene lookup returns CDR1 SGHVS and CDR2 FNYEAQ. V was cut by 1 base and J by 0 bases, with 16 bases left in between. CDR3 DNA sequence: TGTGCCAGCAGCTTAGGGGTGGACAGATGGACCTCTGGAAACACCATATATTTT. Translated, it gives CASSLGVDRWTSGNTIYF.

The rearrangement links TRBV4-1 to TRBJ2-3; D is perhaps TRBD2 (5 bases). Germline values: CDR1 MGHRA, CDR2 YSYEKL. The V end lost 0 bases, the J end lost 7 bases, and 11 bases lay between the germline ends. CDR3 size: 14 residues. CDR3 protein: CASSQDVGEYTQYF. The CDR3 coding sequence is TGCGCCAGCAGCCAAGATGTCGGGGAATATACGCAGTATTTT.

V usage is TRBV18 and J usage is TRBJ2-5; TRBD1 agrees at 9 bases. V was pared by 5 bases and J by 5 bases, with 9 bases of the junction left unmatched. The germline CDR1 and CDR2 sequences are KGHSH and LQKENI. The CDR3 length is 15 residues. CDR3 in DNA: TGTGCCAGCTCAGGACTACAGGGGGCATCGGAGACCCAGTACTTC. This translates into CASSGLQGASETQYF. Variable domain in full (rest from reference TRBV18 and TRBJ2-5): NAGVMQNPRHLVRRRGQEARLRCSPMKGHSHVYWYRQLPEEGLKFMVYLQKENIIDESGMPKERFSAEFPKEGPSILRIQQVVRGDSAAYFCASSGLQGASETQYFGPGTRLLVL.

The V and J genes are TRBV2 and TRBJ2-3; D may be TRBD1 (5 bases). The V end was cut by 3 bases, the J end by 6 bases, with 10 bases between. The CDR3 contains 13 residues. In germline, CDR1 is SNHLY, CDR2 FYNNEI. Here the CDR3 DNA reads TGTGCCAGCAGTGACGTTGACAGCGATACGCAGTATTTT. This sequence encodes CASSDVDSDTQYF.

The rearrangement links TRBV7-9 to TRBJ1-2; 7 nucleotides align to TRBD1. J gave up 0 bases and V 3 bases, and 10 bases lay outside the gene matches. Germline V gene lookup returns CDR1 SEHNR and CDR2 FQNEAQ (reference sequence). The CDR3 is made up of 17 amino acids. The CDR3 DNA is TGTGCCAGCAGCTTCCGGGGCAGGGGGGAAACTAACTATGGCTACACCTTC. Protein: CASSFRGRGETNYGYTF.

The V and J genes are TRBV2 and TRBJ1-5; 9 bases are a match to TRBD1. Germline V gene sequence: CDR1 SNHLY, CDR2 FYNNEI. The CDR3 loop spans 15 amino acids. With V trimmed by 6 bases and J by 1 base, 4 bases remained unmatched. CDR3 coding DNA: TGTGCCAGCAGGGGACAGGGTGTGAGCAATCAGCCCCAGCATTTT. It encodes CASRGQGVSNQPQHF.

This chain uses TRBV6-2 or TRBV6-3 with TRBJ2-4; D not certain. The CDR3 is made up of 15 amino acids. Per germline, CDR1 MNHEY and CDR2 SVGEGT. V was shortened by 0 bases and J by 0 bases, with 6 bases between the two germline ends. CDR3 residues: CASSYSRLAKNIQYF. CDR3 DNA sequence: TGTGCCAGCAGTTACTCAAGACTAGCCAAAAACATTCAGTACTTC.

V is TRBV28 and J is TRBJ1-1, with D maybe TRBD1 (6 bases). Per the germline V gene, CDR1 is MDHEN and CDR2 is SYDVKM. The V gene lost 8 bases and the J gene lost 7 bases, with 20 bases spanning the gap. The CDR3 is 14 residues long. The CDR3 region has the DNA TGTGCCAGCTCATGGGGGAGGGGGTCGGTTGAAGCTTTCTTT. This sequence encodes CASSWGRGSVEAFF.

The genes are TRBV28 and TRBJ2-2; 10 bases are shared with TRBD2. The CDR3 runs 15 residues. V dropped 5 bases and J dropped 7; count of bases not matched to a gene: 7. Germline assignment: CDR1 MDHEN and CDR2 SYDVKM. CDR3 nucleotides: TGTGCCAGCAGTACTCTAGCGGGGGCGGTCGGGGAGCTGTTTTTT. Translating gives CASSTLAGAVGELFF.

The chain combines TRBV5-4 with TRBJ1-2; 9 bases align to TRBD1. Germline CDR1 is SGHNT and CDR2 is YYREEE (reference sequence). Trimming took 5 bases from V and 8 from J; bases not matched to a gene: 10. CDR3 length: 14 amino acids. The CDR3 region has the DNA TGTGCCAGCAGACAACAGGGGGCAGGAGAAGGCTACACCTTC. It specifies CASRQQGAGEGYTF.

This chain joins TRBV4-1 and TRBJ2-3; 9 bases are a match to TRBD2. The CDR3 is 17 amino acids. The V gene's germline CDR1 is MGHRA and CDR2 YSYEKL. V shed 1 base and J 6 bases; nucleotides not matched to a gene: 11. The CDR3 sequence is CASSQVPGAGGGDTQYF. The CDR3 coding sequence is TGCGCCAGCAGCCAAGTTCCGGGAGCGGGGGGAGGGGATACGCAGTATTTT.

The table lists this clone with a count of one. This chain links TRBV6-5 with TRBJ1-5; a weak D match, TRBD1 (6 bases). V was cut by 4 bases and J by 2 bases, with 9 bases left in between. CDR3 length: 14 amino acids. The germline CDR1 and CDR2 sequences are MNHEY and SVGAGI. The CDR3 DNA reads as TGTGCCAGCAGTTGGGACACCGGCAATCAGCCCCAGCATTTT. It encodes CASSWDTGNQPQHF.